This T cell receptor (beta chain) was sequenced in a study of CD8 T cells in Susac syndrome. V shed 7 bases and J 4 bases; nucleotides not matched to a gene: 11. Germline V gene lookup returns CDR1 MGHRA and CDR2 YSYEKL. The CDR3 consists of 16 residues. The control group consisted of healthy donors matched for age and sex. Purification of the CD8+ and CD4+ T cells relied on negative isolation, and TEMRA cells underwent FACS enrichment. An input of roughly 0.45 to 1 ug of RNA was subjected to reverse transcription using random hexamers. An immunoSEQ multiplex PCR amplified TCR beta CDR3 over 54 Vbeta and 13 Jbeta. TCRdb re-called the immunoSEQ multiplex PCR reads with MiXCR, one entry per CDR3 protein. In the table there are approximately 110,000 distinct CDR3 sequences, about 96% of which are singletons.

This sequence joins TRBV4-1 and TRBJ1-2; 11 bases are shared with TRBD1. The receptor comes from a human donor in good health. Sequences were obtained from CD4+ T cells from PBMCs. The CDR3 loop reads CASTNLGTGGGYGYTF. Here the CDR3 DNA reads TGCGCCAGCACCAACCTCGGGACAGGGGGTGGCTATGGCTACACCTTC.